This T cell receptor beta chain is drawn from a study of T cell responses to AZD1222 COVID-19 vaccine. Study-wide context: The study pooled second doses at about 4 or about 12 weeks.

Whole-study results and caveats: The donors showed a predominance of white British ancestry and of females, with possible underestimation of clonal diversity.

Generated by immunoSEQ multiplex PCR, the TCRdb table keeps only in-frame clones and is missing some. Among roughly 80,000 clones listed, more than 75% were seen once. Trimming left V 1 base short and J 3 bases short, with 15 bases between. Germline CDR1 is SQVTM and CDR2 is ANQGSEA. The CDR3 is 15 residues long. A note on this clone: Its antigen is undetermined.

The TCR sequence derives from an adult in good health. The chain is built from TRBV29-1 and TRBJ1-2; D call uncertain. Sequencing used peripheral blood, obtained on day 0 of AZD1222 vaccination. As DNA, the CDR3 is TGCAGCGTTGAAGTCAGCAGGAGGTCGGACTATGGCTACACCTTC. Its translation is CSVEVSRRSDYGYTF.